Following are 15 T cell receptor beta chains from one sample sequenced in a study of molecular identifiers for immune sequencing clone quantification. TCRdb re-analysed the PCR reads in MiXCR, keeping a single row per CDR3 protein. The sample comprises some 100,000 distinct CDR3 sequences, roughly 19% of which are singletons, and about 0.85% rests with the top ten. Sequenced input: naive CD8+ T cells from blood, with Jurkat cell RNA spiked in. The subset denotes: FACS-sorted CD8+CD4-CCR7+CD45RA+ naive T cells. These receptors were collected from a human donor in good health. Some libraries in this study had Jurkat cell RNA spiked in.

This clonotype was detected many times. The chain links TRBV6-5 to TRBJ2-3, with TRBD1 as a possible D gene (5 bases). The V end lost 1 base, the J end lost 1 base, and 9 bases lay between the germline ends. CDR1 is MNHEY, CDR2 SVGAGI, per germline. This CDR3 comprises 15 residues. CDR3 DNA: TGTGCCAGCAGTTACTTGTCGACAGGCACAGATACGCAGTATTTT. Protein: CASSYLSTGTDTQYF.

Points on this clonotype: As the CDR3 is not closed by the conserved phenylalanine or tryptophan, this likely results from a read error. The V and J genes are TRBV5-6 and TRBJ2-2; 7 nucleotides agree with TRBD1. J was trimmed by 7 bases and V by 3 bases; bases with no gene match: 9. The germline CDR1 and CDR2 sequences are SGHDT and YYEEEE. The CDR3 is 15 residues long. The CDR3 DNA follows: TGTGCCAGCAGCTGGGGAACAGGGGCGGTCGGGGAGCTGTTTATT. Translated: CASSWGTGAVGELFI.

This clonotype has ten or more counts. This chain uses TRBV7-9 with TRBJ2-3; D ambiguous. The germline CDR1 and CDR2 sequences are SEHNR and FQNEAQ (reference sequence). The CDR3 spans 14 residues. V was trimmed by 4 bases and J by 2 bases, leaving 10 bases between them. In DNA form, the CDR3 reads TGTGCCAGCAGCTCCCCCACCTTCACAGATACGCAGTATTTT. Protein product: CASSSPTFTDTQYF.

This clonotype occurred many times. V gene TRBV28 combines with J gene TRBJ2-1; D uncertain. Between the trimmed V and J ends, which lost 4 bases and 7 bases, there was a span of 14 bases. Per germline, CDR1 MDHEN and CDR2 SYDVKM. The CDR3 has 14 amino acids. As DNA, the CDR3 is TGTGCCAGCAGTTCCGTGAAGGCTTTGAATGAGCAGTTCTTC. This encodes CASSSVKALNEQFF.

This sequence joins TRBV2 and TRBJ2-7, with TRBD2 matching 11 bases. The CDR3 extends over 15 amino acids. Germline V gives CDR1 SNHLY, CDR2 FYNNEI. V shed 6 bases and J 2 bases; nucleotides not matched to a gene: 6. The CDR3 DNA reads TGTGCCAGCAGGTTGACTAGCGGGACAACCTACGAGCAGTACTTC. The encoded protein is CASRLTSGTTYEQYF.

This clonotype was recorded at least ten times. The chain couples TRBV19 to TRBJ1-5; TRBD1 is a possible D gene (5 bases). Germline lookup yields CDR1 LNHDA and CDR2 SQIVND (reference sequence). The CDR3 is 14 residues long. Trimming removed 6 bases at V and 2 bases at J, with 11 bases between. The CDR3 DNA reads TGTGCCAGTAGCTGGCAGGGAGGCAATCAGCCCCAGCATTTT. It yields the protein CASSWQGGNQPQHF. Filled out from reference TRBV19 and TRBJ1-5, the complete variable domain reads DGGITQSPKYLFRKEGQNVTLSCEQNLNHDAMYWYRQDPGQGLRLIYYSQIVNDFQKGDIAEGYSVSREKKESFPLTVTSAQKNPTAFYLCASSWQGGNQPQHFGDGTRLSIL.

This clonotype appeared many times. V and J are TRBV7-9 and TRBJ2-5, with D possibly called TRBD1 or TRBD2 (5 bases each). This CDR3 comprises 17 residues. V lost 4 bases to trimming and J lost 2 bases, with 20 bases between them. Germline V gene sequence: CDR1 SEHNR, CDR2 FQNEAQ (reference sequence). CDR3 residues: CASSSHSGGWGQETQYF. In DNA form, the CDR3 reads TGTGCCAGCAGCTCCCACTCTGGGGGATGGGGGCAAGAGACCCAGTACTTC.

This clonotype has a count of ten or more. The chain joins TRBV29-1 to TRBJ1-1; D is unresolved. V was pared by 3 bases and J by 7 bases, with 6 bases between. The CDR3 has 10 residues. CDR1 is SQVTM, CDR2 ANQGSEA, per germline. The CDR3, as DNA: TGCAGCGTTGAGGGATTTGAAGCTTTCTTT. Translated: CSVEGFEAFF.

This clonotype was found many times. The chain carries TRBV29-1 and TRBJ2-1, with 15 bases fitting TRBD2. Germline CDR1 is SQVTM and CDR2 is ANQGSEA. The CDR3 totals 16 residues. V trimming: 6 bases; J trimming: 6 bases; junction bases outside the gene matches: 9. In DNA form, the CDR3 reads TGCAGCGTGGTGGGGACTAGCGGGGGGTCACTCAATGAGCAGTTCTTC. It is translated as CSVVGTSGGSLNEQFF.

The gene calls are TRBV5-1 and TRBJ2-3, with 7 bases identical to TRBD2. The CDR3 is made up of 15 amino acids. V was pared by 1 base and J by 2 bases, with 4 bases of the junction left unmatched. The germline gives CDR1 SGHRS, CDR2 YFSETQ. The CDR3 reads CASSLSGAFTDTQYF. CDR3 DNA: TGCGCCAGCAGCTTGAGCGGGGCCTTCACAGATACGCAGTATTTT.

In this sample, this clonotype turned up many times. The genes are TRBV30 and TRBJ2-7; D is unclear. Trimming stripped 2 bases from V and 0 bases from J, with 2 bases between. The germline gives CDR1 GTSNPN, CDR2 SVGIG (reference sequence). The CDR3 spans 11 residues. The CDR3 coding sequence is TGTGCCTGGAGTAACTCCTACGAGCAGTACTTC. It specifies CAWSNSYEQYF.

J is TRBJ2-1 and V is TRBV29-1; D might be TRBD2 (6 bases). Germline V gives CDR1 SQVTM, CDR2 ANQGSEA. The CDR3 runs to 13 residues. The germline V and J ends were trimmed by 8 bases and 4 bases, with 15 bases remaining between them. The CDR3 bases are TGCAGCTTCCTATCGGCGGGGTACAATGAGCAGTTCTTC. Its translation: CSFLSAGYNEQFF.

The table lists this clonotype with many counts. The rearrangement uses TRBV30 and TRBJ2-1, with D perhaps TRBD2 (6 bases). Germline V gene data show CDR1 as GTSNPN and CDR2 as SVGIG (reference sequence). This CDR3 region has 13 residues. V was trimmed by 2 bases and J by 7 bases, leaving 12 bases between them. The CDR3 DNA sequence: TGTGCCTGGAGTCGAGGAGGGGCTAATGAGCAGTTCTTC. It yields the protein CAWSRGGANEQFF.

This clonotype has a count of ten or more. The J gene is TRBJ2-3, the V gene TRBV4-3; maybe TRBD2 (5 bases). V lost 2 bases and J 2 bases, leaving 17 bases between the germline ends. This CDR3 is built from 17 residues. Germline CDR1 reads LGHNA; CDR2 reads YSLEER. The CDR3 sequence is CASSQTSASRHTDTQYF. The DNA of the CDR3 is TGCGCCAGCAGCCAAACGTCCGCTAGCCGGCACACAGATACGCAGTATTTT.

V is TRBV5-6 and J is TRBJ2-7; TRBD1 agrees at 9 bases. CDR3 length equals 17 residues. Germline CDR1 is SGHDT and CDR2 is YYEEEE. V was pared by 4 bases and J by 4 bases, with 15 bases of the junction left unmatched. The CDR3 region has the DNA TGTGCCAGCAGCCCCTCTTCGGCCGGGACAGGGATTTACGAGCAGTACTTC. Its translation: CASSPSSAGTGIYEQYF.